This T cell receptor beta chain derives from a study of shared T cell receptors in the human thymus. With 5 bases clipped from V and 3 bases from J, the junction kept 19 bases outside the gene matches. This CDR3 region has 19 residues. Looked up from germline, CDR1 is SEHNR and CDR2 is FQNEAQ (reference sequence). Here immunoSEQ multiplex PCR was the method, and the copy in TCRdb shows in-frame clones only, minus some. The profile shows roughly 410,000 clones, approximately 95% of them singletons. The chain joins TRBV7-9 to TRBJ1-2, with TRBD1 matching over 9 bases. This TCR was sampled from a human donor. Material for sequencing was thymocytes. CDR3 bases: TGTGCCAGCAGCCGAGTTACAGGGGGCGCGAGTCTTCAAGACTATGGCTACACCTTC. Protein product: CASSRVTGGASLQDYGYTF.